Only one count was recorded for the clone carrying this T cell receptor beta chain. This record comes from a study of control samples from healthy donors and cancer patients. Measured with immunoSEQ multiplex PCR; TCRdb has only the in-frame clones, and not every one. The sample consists of roughly 370,000 clones, 80% to 95% of them appearing once. CDR3 size: 14 residues. The V gene's germline CDR1 is PRHDT and CDR2 FYEKMQ (reference sequence). The V end lost 5 bases, the J end lost 0 bases, and 10 bases lay between the germline ends. The clonotype was recovered from a man aged 40-49 years with head and neck cancer. The chain couples TRBV13 to TRBJ1-2; no reliable D call. The sample taken for sequencing was PBMCs. The CDR3 loop reads CASSAQTTNYGYTF. The CDR3 region has the DNA TGTGCCAGCAGCGCCCAGACAACTAACTATGGCTACACCTTC.